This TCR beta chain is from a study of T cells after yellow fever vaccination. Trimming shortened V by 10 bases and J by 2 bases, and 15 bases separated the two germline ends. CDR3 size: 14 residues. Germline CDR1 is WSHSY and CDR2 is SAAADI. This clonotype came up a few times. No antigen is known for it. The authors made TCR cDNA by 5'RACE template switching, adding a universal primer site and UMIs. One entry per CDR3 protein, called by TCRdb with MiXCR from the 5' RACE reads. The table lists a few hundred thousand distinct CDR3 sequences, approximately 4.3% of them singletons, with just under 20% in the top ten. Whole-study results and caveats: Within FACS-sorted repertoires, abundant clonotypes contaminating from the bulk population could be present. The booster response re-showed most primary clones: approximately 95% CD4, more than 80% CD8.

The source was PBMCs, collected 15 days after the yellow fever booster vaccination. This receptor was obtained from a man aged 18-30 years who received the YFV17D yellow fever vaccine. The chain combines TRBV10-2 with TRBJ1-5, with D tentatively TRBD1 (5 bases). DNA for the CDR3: TGCGCCATCGGGGGGTCAAATGGCAATCAGCCCCAGCATTTT. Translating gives CAIGGSNGNQPQHF.